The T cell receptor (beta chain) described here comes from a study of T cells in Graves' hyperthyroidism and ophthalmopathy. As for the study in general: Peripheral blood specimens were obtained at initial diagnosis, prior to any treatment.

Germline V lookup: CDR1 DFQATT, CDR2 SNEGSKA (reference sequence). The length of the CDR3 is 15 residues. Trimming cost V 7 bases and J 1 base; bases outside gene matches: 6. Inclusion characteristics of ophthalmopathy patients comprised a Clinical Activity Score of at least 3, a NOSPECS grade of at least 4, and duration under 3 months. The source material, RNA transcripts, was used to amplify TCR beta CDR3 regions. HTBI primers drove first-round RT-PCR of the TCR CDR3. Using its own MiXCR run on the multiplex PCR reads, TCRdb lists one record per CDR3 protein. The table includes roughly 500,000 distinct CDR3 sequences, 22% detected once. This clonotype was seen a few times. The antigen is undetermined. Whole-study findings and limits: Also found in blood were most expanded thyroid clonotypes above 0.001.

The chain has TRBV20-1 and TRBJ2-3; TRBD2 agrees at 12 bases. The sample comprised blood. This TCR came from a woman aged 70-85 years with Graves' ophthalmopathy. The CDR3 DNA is TGCAGTGTAACTAGCGGGGGGTCTGGCACAGATACGCAGTATTTT. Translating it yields CSVTSGGSGTDTQYF.